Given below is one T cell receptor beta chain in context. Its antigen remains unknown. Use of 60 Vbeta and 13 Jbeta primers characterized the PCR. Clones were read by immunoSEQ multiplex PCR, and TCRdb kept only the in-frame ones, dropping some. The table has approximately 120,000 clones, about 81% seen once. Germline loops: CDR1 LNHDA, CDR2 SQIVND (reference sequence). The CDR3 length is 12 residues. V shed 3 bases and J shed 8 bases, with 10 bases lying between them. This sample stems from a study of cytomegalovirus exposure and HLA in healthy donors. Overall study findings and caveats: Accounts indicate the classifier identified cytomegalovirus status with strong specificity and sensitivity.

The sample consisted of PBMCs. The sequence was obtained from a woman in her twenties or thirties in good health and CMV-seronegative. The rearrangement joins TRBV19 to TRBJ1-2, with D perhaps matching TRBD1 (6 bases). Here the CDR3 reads CASSIRGGGYTF. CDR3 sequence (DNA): TGTGCCAGTAGTATTAGAGGGGGAGGCTACACCTTC. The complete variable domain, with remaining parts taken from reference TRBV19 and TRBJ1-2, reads DGGITQSPKYLFRKEGQNVTLSCEQNLNHDAMYWYRQDPGQGLRLIYYSQIVNDFQKGDIAEGYSVSREKKESFPLTVTSAQKNPTAFYLCASSIRGGGYTFGSGTRLTVV.